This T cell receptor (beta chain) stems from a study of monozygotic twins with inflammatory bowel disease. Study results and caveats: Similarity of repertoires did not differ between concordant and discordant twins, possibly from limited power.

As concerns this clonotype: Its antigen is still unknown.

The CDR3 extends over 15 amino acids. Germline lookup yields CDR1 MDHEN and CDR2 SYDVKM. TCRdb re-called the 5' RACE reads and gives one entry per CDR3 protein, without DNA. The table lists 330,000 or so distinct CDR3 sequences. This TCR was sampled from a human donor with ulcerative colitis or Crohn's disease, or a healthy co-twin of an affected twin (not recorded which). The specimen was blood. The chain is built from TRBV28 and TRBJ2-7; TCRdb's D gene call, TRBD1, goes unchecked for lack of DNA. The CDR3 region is CASSSTGTDYYEQYF.